This is a list of T cell receptor beta chains from one sample in a study of beta chain features in type 1 diabetes. Using immunoSEQ multiplex PCR, the repertoire was profiled, and TCRdb retains in-frame clones only, with some absent. Of 450,000 or so clones listed, roughly 11% are singletons. The specimen was naive CD4+ T cells from blood. The source is a woman aged 18-29 years in good health. CDR3s include the opening cysteine and the closing phenylalanine or tryptophan. D genes are given only for firm matches. A row's size may be missing; if present it is once, few, many or a size class.

V: TRBV9; size: few; D: .; J: TRBJ2-3; CDR3: CASSVKLADTQYF; DNA: TGTGCCAGCAGCGTAAAGTTAGCAGATACGCAGTATTTT
V: TRBV4-2; size: few; D: .; J: TRBJ2-5; CDR3: CASSQAGGETQYF; DNA: TGTGCCAGCAGCCAAGCTGGGGGGGAGACCCAGTACTTC
V: TRBV7-3; size: .; D: TRBD1; J: TRBJ2-3; CDR3: CASSLRRVGTGSADTQYF; DNA: TGTGCCAGCAGCTTAAGGCGGGTGGGGACAGGGTCCGCAGATACGCAGTATTTT
V: TRBV7-2; size: .; D: .; J: TRBJ2-3; CDR3: CASSLRLRDTQYF; DNA: TGTGCCAGCAGCTTAAGGTTAAGAGATACGCAGTATTTT
V: TRBV30; size: few; D: .; J: TRBJ2-5; CDR3: CAWRQSSQETQYF; DNA: TGTGCCTGGAGGCAGTCGTCCCAAGAGACCCAGTACTTC
V: TRBV28; size: .; D: TRBD1; J: TRBJ2-5; CDR3: CASSQQGALGTQYF; DNA: TGTGCCAGCAGTCAACAGGGGGCATTGGGGACCCAGTACTTC
V: TRBV2; size: few; D: .; J: TRBJ2-2; CDR3: CASGTDRDGLLNTGELFF; DNA: TGTGCCAGCGGGACCGATAGGGACGGCTTGCTTAACACCGGGGAGCTGTTTTTT
V: TRBV4-3; size: .; D: .; J: TRBJ2-5; CDR3: CASSQDSRETQYF; DNA: TGCGCCAGCAGCCAAGATTCGAGGGAGACCCAGTACTTC
V: TRBV7-2; size: few; D: .; J: TRBJ2-1; CDR3: CASSLARGQSNEQFF; DNA: TGTGCCAGCAGCTTAGCGCGTGGCCAGAGCAATGAGCAGTTCTTC
V: TRBV14; size: few; D: TRBD2; J: TRBJ2-7; CDR3: CASSQVGTSGYEQYF; DNA: TGTGCCAGCAGCCAAGTCGGGACTAGCGGCTACGAGCAGTACTTC
V: TRBV29-1; size: .; D: .; J: TRBJ1-2; CDR3: CSGTSGDGYTF; DNA: TGCAGCGGTACCTCCGGGGACGGCTACACCTTC
V: TRBV6-5; size: .; D: TRBD1; J: TRBJ1-4; CDR3: CASSVDREGKLFF; DNA: TGTGCCAGCAGTGTCGACAGGGAGGGGAAACTGTTTTTT
V: TRBV9; size: few; D: TRBD2; J: TRBJ2-7; CDR3: CASSVGLAGFDEQYF; DNA: TGTGCCAGCAGCGTGGGACTAGCGGGCTTCGACGAGCAGTACTTC
V: TRBV7-9; size: few; D: TRBD1; J: TRBJ2-3; CDR3: CASSSPRQGGTDTQYF; DNA: TGTGCCAGCAGCTCCCCCAGACAGGGCGGCACAGATACGCAGTATTTT
V: TRBV6-5; size: few; D: .; J: TRBJ1-2; CDR3: CASSPRGYGYTF; DNA: TGTGCCAGCAGTCCCCGGGGCTATGGCTACACCTTC
V: TRBV28; size: few; D: .; J: TRBJ1-6; CDR3: CASSYSSTVSPLHF; DNA: TGTGCCAGCAGTTACTCCTCGACAGTCTCACCCCTCCACTTT
V: TRBV28; size: few; D: .; J: TRBJ2-1; CDR3: CASSSGLFPNEQFF; DNA: TGTGCCAGCAGTTCGGGACTTTTCCCCAATGAGCAGTTCTTC
V: TRBV19; size: .; D: .; J: TRBJ1-1; CDR3: CASSTTGESEAFF; DNA: TGTGCCAGTAGTACAACGGGGGAATCCGAAGCTTTCTTT
V: TRBV5-4; size: few; D: .; J: TRBJ2-5; CDR3: CASSLPGIEETQYF; DNA: TGTGCCAGCAGCTTGCCAGGGATTGAAGAGACCCAGTACTTC
V: TRBV9; size: .; D: .; J: TRBJ2-3; CDR3: CASSLTPSDTQYF; DNA: TGTGCCAGCAGCCTGACCCCATCAGATACGCAGTATTTT
V: TRBV28; size: few; D: TRBD1; J: TRBJ1-2; CDR3: CASNLRGYGYTF; DNA: TGTGCCAGCAACCTCAGGGGGTATGGCTACACCTTC
V: TRBV18; size: .; D: TRBD1; J: TRBJ2-7; CDR3: CASSPTGVTVYEQYF; DNA: TGTGCCAGCTCACCAACAGGGGTCACAGTCTACGAGCAGTACTTC
V: TRBV15; size: few; D: .; J: TRBJ2-3; CDR3: CATSRAGGGTDTQYF; DNA: TGTGCCACCAGCAGAGCAGGCGGCGGGACAGATACGCAGTATTTT
V: TRBV7-3; size: .; D: TRBD2; J: TRBJ2-5; CDR3: CASSLGTSGGETQYF; DNA: TGTGCCAGCAGCTTAGGCACTAGCGGGGGAGAAACCCAGTACTTC
V: TRBV5-1; size: .; D: .; J: TRBJ2-1; CDR3: CASSWTALEMVQFF; DNA: TGCGCCAGCAGCTGGACGGCCCTAGAGATGGTGCAGTTCTTC
V: TRBV10-2; size: few; D: .; J: TRBJ2-1; CDR3: CASSATQTYNEQFF; DNA: TGCGCCAGCAGTGCGACACAAACCTACAATGAGCAGTTCTTC
V: TRBV2; size: .; D: .; J: TRBJ1-2; CDR3: CASSDFGYNYGYTF; DNA: TGTGCCAGCAGTGATTTCGGGTACAACTATGGCTACACCTTC
V: TRBV30; size: few; D: .; J: TRBJ1-3; CDR3: CAWSGWLGVGNTIYF; DNA: TGTGCCTGGAGTGGATGGCTGGGGGTAGGGAACACCATATATTTT
V: TRBV4-1; size: .; D: .; J: TRBJ2-1; CDR3: CASSQVGGDNEQFF; DNA: TGCGCCAGCAGCCAAGTTGGAGGCGACAATGAGCAGTTCTTC
V: TRBV30; size: .; D: .; J: TRBJ1-3; CDR3: CAWSPRRNTIYF; DNA: TGTGCCTGGAGCCCGAGAAGAAACACCATATATTTT
V: TRBV29-1; size: few; D: .; J: TRBJ2-1; CDR3: CSVGKGVPDEQFF; DNA: TGCAGCGTTGGAAAAGGGGTTCCGGATGAGCAGTTCTTC